In this sample, the clone carrying this TCR beta chain turned up a few times. Its specificity is not known. The record originates from a study of cytomegalovirus exposure and HLA in healthy donors. Findings of the study overall: The study recorded 160 or so TCR beta chains that were cytomegalovirus-associated. The availability of immune exposure information extended only to CMV serostatus.

Germline CDR1 MNHNS, CDR2 SASEGT. The CDR3 consists of 14 residues. Germline trimming cut 6 bases from V and 7 bases from J; bases unmatched to any gene: 12. 13 Jbeta primers and 60 Vbeta primers were used for the PCR. Original processing methods: A later analysis counted 65 million to 90 million unique TCR beta chains, around 10 million shared. The protocol was immunoSEQ multiplex PCR, while the TCRdb copy is restricted to in-frame clones and leaves out a portion. V, J and clone size are those of that table, while D and trimming were read from the DNA. The repertoire consists of 100,000 to 150,000 clones, with 70% to 80% occurring once and the leading ten covering roughly 0.9%.

Input material: PBMCs. This TCR came from a woman in her sixties or seventies in good health and CMV-seronegative. This chain joins TRBV6-1 and TRBJ2-7; 7 positions match TRBD1. The CDR3 loop is CASRGTAVSGEQYF. CDR3 sequence (DNA): TGTGCCAGCAGGGGGACAGCTGTTAGTGGTGAGCAGTACTTC.